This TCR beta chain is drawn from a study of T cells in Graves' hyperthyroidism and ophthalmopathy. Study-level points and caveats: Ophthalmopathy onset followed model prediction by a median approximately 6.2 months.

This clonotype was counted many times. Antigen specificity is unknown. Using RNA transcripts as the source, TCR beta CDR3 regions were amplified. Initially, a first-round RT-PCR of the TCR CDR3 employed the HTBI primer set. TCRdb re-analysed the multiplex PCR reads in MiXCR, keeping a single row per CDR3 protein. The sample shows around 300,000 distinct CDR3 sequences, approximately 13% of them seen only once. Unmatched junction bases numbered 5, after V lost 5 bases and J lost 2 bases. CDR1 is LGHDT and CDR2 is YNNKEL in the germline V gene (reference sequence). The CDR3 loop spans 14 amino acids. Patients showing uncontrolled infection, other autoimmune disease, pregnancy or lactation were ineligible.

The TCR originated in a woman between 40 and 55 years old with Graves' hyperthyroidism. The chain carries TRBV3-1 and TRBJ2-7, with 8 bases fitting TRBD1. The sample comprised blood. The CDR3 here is CASSLDRAAYEQYF. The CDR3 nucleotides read TGTGCCAGCAGCTTGGACAGGGCCGCCTACGAGCAGTACTTC.